Sequencing of this TCR beta chain was carried out in a study of Tregs in tolerant kidney transplant recipients. The repertoire was sequenced with immunoSEQ multiplex PCR; TCRdb's copy has only in-frame clones and lacks some. The table records roughly 250,000 clones, roughly four fifths of them present only once. This CDR3 has 17 residues. Germline CDR1 and CDR2: SQVTM and ANQGSEA. J lost 5 bases, V lost 4 bases, and 14 bases had no gene match. The sample consisted of CD4+ T cells from blood. The chain has TRBV29-1 and TRBJ2-7; 13 bases are a match to TRBD2. The TCR originated in a human donor in good health. The CDR3 is CSVGTSGGRPPYNEQYF. The CDR3 DNA is TGCAGCGTTGGGACTAGCGGGGGTAGACCGCCCTACAACGAGCAGTACTTC.